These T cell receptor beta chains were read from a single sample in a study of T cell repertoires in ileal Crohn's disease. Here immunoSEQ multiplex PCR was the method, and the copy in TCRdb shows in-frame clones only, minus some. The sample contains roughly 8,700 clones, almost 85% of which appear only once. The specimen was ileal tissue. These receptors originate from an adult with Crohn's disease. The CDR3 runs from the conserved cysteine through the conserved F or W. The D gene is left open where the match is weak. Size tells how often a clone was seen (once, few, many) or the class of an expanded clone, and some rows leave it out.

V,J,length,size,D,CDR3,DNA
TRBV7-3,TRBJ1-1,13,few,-,CASSLTANTEAFF,TGTGCCAGCAGCTTAACTGCGAACACTGAAGCTTTCTTT
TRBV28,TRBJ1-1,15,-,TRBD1,CASSARDRETAEAFF,TGTGCCAGCAGTGCCCGGGACAGGGAGACAGCTGAAGCTTTCTTT
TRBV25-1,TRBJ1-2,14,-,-,CASSGPTGIYGYTF,TGTGCCAGCAGTGGCCCCACGGGGATCTATGGCTACACCTTC
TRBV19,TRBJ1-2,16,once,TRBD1,CASSIDGDRILYGYTF,TGTGCCAGTAGTATAGATGGGGACAGGATCCTCTATGGCTACACCTTC
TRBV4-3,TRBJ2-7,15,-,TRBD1,CASSQDPGQDYEQYF,TGCGCCAGCAGCCAAGATCCGGGACAGGACTACGAGCAGTACTTC
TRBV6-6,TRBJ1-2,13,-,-,CASSYRADYGYTF,TGTGCCAGCAGTTACCGAGCAGACTATGGCTACACCTTC
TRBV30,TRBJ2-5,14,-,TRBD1,CAWSSTGPGKTQYF,TGTGCCTGGAGTTCGACAGGGCCGGGGAAGACCCAGTACTTC
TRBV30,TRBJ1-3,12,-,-,CAWGTSGNTIYF,TGTGCCTGGGGGACAAGTGGAAACACCATATATTTT
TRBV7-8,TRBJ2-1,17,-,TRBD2,CASSLGRLAGAGNEQFF,TGTGCCAGCAGCTTAGGCCGACTAGCGGGAGCTGGCAATGAGCAGTTCTTC
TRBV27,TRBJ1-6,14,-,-,CASSLNGGRSPLHF,TGTGCCAGCAGTTTAAACGGGGGGAGGTCACCCCTCCACTTT
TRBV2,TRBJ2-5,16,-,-,CASRGPPGHLGETQYF,TGTGCCAGCAGGGGACCCCCGGGACACCTGGGGGAGACCCAGTACTTC